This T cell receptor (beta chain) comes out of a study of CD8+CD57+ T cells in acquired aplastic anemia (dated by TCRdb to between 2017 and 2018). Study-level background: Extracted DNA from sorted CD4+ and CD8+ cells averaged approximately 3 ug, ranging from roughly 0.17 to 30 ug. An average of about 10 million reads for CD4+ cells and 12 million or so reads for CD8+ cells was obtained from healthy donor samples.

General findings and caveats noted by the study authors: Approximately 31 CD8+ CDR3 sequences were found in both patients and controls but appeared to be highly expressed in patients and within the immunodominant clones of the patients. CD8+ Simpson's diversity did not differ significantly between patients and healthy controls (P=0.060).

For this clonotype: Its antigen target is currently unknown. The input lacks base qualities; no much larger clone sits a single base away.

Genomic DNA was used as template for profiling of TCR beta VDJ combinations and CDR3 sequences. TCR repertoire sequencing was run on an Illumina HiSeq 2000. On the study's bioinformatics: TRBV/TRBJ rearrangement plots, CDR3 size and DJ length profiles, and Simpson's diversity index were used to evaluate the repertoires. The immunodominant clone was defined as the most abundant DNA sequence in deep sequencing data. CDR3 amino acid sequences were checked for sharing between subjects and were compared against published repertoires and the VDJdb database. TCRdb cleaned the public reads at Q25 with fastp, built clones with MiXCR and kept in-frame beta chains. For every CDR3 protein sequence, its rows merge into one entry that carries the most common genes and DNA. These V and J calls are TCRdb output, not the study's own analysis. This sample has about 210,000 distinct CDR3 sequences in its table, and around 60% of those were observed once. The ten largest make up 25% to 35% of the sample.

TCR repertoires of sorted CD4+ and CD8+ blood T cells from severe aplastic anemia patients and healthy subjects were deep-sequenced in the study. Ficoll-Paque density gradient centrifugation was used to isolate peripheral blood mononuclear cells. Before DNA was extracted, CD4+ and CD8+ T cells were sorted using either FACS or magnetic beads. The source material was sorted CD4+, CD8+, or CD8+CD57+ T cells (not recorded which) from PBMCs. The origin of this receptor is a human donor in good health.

The sequenced DNA: TGTGCCAGCAGCCACCGACAGGGGACAGATACGCAGTATTTT. It translates as CASSHRQGTDTQYF. The receptor chain draws on TRBV7-9 and TRBJ2-3, with 8 middle bases fitting TRBD1. Trimming accounts for 5 bases at V and 3 bases at J, while the number of junction bases matched to no gene is 4. The CDR3 measures 14 amino acids from cysteine to phenylalanine. The only DNA kept is the CDR3, 42 bases in frame from the first base. Per the germline V gene (reference sequence), SEHNR is the CDR1 and FQNEAQ is the CDR2.